This T cell receptor (beta chain) was retrieved from a study of CD8+CD57+ T cells in acquired aplastic anemia. Study overall: Across the sorted CD4+ and CD8+ cells, DNA amounts averaged about 3 ug. Overall study results and limits: A significant difference in CD8+ Simpson's diversity between patients and controls was not found. Both patients and controls carried the same twenty-nine CD8+ CDR3 sequences.

According to the study, genomic DNA was the template for TCR beta VDJ and CDR3 profiling. TCRdb processed the reads anew with MiXCR; each CDR3 protein has one entry. The table shows around 430,000 distinct CDR3 sequences, with roughly 34% occurring only once. The patients chosen for sequencing had shown expansion of CD8+CD57+ cells (detected by flow cytometry). The blood sampling took place in patients who had so far received no therapy. Comments on this clonotype: Its specificity is unknown.

The CDR3 totals 14 residues. V dropped 4 bases and J dropped 3 bases, with 14 bases sitting between them. Germline V CDR1 and CDR2: SGHDT, YYEEEE. The source of this sequence is a human donor with aplastic anemia. The chain combines TRBV5-6 with TRBJ2-7; D possibly corresponds to TRBD1 (6 bases). Input material: sorted CD4+, CD8+, or CD8+CD57+ T cells (not recorded which) from PBMCs. CDR3 sequence (DNA): TGTGCCAGCAGCCCTTACAGGGATCTCTACGAGCAGTACTTC. Protein product: CASSPYRDLYEQYF.